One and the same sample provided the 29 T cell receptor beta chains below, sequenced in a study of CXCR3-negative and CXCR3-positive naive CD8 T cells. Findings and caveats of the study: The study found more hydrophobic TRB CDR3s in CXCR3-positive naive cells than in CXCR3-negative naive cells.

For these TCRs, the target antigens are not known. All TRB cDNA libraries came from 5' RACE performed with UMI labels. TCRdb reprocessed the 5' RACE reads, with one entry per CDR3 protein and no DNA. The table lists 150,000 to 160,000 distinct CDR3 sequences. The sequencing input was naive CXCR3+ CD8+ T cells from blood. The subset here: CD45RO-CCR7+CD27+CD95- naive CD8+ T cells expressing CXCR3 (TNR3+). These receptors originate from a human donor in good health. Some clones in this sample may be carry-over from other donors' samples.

The CDR3 sequence: CASSFELDQGSQETQYF. The chain is built from TRBV7-8 and TRBJ2-5; the D call of TRBD1 rests on TCRdb alone, since no DNA is present to check it. The germline CDR1 and CDR2 sequences are SGHVS and FQNEAQ. This CDR3 is 17 amino acids long.

CDR3 residues: CASSGGDTQYF. The chain has TRBV6-6 and TRBJ2-3; TCRdb returns TRBD2, unconfirmable since there is no DNA. This CDR3 region has 11 residues. Germline-derived CDR1 and CDR2 are MNHNY and SVGAGI (reference sequence).

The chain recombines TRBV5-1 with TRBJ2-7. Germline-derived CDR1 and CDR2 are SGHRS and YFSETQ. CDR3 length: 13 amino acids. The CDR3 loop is CASSLLGTHEQYF.

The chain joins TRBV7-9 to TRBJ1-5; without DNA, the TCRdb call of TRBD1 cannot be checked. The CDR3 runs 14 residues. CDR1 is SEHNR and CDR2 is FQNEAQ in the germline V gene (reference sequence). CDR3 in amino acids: CASSVGQPNQPQHF.

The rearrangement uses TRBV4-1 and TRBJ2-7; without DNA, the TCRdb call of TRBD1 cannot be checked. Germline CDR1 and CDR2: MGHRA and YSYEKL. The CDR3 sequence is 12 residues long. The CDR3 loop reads CASSGGLGEQYF.

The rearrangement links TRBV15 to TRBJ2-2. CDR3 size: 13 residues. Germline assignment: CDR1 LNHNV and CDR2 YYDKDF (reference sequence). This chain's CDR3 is CATSSLTTGELFF.

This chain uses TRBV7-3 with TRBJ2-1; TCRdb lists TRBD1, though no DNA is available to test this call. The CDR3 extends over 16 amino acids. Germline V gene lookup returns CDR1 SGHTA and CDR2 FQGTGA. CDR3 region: CASSLTSGGHYNEQFF.

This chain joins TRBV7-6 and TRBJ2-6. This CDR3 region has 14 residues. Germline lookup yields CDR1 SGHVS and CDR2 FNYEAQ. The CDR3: CASSDISGANVLTF.

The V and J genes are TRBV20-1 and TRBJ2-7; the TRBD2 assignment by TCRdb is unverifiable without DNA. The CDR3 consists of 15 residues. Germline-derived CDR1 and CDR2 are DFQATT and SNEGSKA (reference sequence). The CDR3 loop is CSARDSPAGAYEQYF.

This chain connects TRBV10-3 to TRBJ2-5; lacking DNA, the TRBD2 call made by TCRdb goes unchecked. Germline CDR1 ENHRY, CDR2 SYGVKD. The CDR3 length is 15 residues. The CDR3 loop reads CAISENPAGGETQYF.

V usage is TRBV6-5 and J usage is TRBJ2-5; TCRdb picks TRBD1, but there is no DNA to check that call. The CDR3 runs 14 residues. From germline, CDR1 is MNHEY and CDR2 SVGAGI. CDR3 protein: CASSRDPSMWTQYF.

CDR3 region: CATSDVSSGNTIYF. The chain couples TRBV15 to TRBJ1-3. This CDR3 spans 14 amino acids. Germline CDR1 and CDR2: LNHNV and YYDKDF (reference sequence).

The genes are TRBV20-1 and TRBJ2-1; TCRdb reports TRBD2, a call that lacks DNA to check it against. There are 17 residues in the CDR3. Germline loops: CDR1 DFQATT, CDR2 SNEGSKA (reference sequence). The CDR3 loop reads CSARGLRAGTSYNEQFF.

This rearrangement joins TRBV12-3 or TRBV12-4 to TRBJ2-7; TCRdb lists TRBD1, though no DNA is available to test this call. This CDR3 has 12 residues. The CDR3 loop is CASRGPSYEQYF.

The CDR3 loop reads CASSLAGGAGYTF. The V gene is TRBV12-3 or TRBV12-4, the J gene TRBJ1-2; TCRdb picks TRBD1, but there is no DNA to check that call. The CDR3 extends over 13 amino acids.

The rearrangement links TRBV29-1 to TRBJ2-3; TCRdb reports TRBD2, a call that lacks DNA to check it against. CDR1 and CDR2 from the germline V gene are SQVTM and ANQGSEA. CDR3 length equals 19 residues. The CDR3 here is CSVEDRVGTSGRRTDTQYF.

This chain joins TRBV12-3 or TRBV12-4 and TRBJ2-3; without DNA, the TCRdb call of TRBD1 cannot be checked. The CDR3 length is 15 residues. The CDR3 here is CASSQQGASTDTQYF.

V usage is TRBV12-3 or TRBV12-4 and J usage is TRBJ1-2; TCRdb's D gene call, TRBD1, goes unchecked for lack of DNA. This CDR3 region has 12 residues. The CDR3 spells CASRTTGDGYTF.

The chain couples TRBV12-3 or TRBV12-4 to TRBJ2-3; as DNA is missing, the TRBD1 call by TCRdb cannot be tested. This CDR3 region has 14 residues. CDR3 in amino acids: CASSPSGAPDTQYF.

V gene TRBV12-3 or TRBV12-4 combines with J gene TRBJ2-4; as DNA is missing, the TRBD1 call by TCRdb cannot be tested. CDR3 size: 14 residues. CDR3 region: CASRGSGYQNIQYF.

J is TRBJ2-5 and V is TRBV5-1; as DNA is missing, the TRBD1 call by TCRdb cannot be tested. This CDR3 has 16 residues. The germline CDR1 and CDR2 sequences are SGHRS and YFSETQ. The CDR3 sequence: CASSFPAGGVQETQYF. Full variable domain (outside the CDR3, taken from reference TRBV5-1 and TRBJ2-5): KAGVTQTPRYLIKTRGQQVTLSCSPISGHRSVSWYQQTPGQGLQFLFEYFSETQRNKGNFPGRFSGRQFSNSRSEMNVSTLELGDSALYLCASSFPAGGVQETQYFGPGTRLLVL.

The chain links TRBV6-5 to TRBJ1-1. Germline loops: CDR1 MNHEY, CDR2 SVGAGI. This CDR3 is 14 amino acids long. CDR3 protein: CASSRTAVNTEAFF.

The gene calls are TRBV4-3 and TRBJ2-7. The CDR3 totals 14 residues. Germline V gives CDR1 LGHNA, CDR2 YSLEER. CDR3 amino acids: CASSPDASSYEQYF.

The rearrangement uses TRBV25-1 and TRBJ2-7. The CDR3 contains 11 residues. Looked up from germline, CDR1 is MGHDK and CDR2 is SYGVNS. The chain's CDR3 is CASSGSYEQYF.

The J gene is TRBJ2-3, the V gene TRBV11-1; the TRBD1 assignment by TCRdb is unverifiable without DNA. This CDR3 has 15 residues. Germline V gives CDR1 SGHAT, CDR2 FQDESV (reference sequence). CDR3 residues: CASSWTGSFTDTQYF.

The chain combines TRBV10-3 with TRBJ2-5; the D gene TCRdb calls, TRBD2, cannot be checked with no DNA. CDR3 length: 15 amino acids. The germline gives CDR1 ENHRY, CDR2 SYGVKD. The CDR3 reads CAIRRDSGWQETQYF.

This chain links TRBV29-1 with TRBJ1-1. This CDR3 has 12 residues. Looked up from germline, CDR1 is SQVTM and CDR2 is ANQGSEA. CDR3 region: CSAEGTAGGAFF.

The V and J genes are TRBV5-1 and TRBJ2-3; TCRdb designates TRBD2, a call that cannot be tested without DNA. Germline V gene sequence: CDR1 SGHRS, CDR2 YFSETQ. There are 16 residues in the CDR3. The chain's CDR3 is CASSLETSGGADTQYF. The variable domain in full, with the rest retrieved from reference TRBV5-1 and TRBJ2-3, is KAGVTQTPRYLIKTRGQQVTLSCSPISGHRSVSWYQQTPGQGLQFLFEYFSETQRNKGNFPGRFSGRQFSNSRSEMNVSTLELGDSALYLCASSLETSGGADTQYFGPGTRLTVL.

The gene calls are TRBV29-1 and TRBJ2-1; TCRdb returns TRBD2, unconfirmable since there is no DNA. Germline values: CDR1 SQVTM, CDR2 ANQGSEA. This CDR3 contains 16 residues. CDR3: CSVFPTSGGPYNQQLF.